Here is one TCR beta chain with its context. This clone's antigen is unknown. Within one base of it there is no much larger clone, and no base qualities were kept. The sample's time point label, decoded: week 5, during vaccination. A 20-mer mutant IDH1 peptide at 300 micrograms in Montanide made up each vaccine dose, which was injected subcutaneously together with topical imiquimod. The donors had newly diagnosed IDH1-mutant astrocytomas of WHO grade 3 or 4 that showed loss of nuclear ATRX. The samples were drawn from NOA16, a multicentre, single-arm, open-label phase I trial in Germany that tested a mutant IDH1 peptide vaccine in humans for the first time. Genomic DNA for TCRB sequencing was extracted from EDTA blood using the DNeasy Blood and Tissue Kit. This sample was included in a study of a mutant IDH1 vaccine in newly diagnosed glioma (TCRdb year 2021). Regarding the complete study: Eight vaccinations were administered to patients in weeks 1, 3, 5, 7, 11, 15, 19 and 23, corresponding to visits V03 through V10. Vaccination began 4-6 weeks after radiotherapy alone, or alongside temozolomide cycles in the chemotherapy-containing groups. Of the 32 patients who were treated, approximately 60% were male and approximately 40% were female, and the mean age was around 43 years. Before enrollment, most patients had been given radiochemotherapy with temozolomide as standard therapy, while the rest had received either radiotherapy alone or temozolomide alone. Peripheral blood was collected at six visits: V03 (baseline), V05, V07, V10, V12 and V13. For exploratory analyses, longitudinal TCRB deep sequencing was carried out in under 30 treated patients wherever samples were available. The paper's findings and limits, for the study overall: The authors stated that sample limitations prevented analyses of patient blood samples from being reproduced. Pseudoprogression appeared unrelated to alterations in the top peripheral T cell clonotypes detected by TCRB sequencing. Availability determined which PBMC samples were chosen for TCRB deep sequencing. Vaccine-induced immune responses across multiple MHC alleles were detected in about 93% of patients.

CDR1 LNHDA and CDR2 SQIVND are derived from the germline V gene (reference sequence). V loses 4 bases of germline sequence and J loses 1 base, and the interval between the two ends is 16 bases. The CDR3 has 16 amino acids, counting the end cysteine and phenylalanine. Only the CDR3 portion is preserved as DNA: 48 bases, with reading frame beginning at the first base. The library was generated by the immunoSEQ multiplex PCR assay. Rearranged TCR beta chain sequences were amplified with the hsTCRB Kit following the manufacturer's protocol. Sequencing of TCRB libraries was carried out on an Illumina MiSeq. The original methods were these. Demultiplexing, trimming and gene mapping were performed with the kit vendor's proprietary platform. In its TCRdb copy, this immuneACCESS table keeps in-frame sequences only and misses some clones. Where compared with another copy, unresolved V genes explain less than half of these, and the others have no known cause. V, J and clone size derive from that table, while D and trimming were established from the DNA sequence. The sample table contains about 60,000 clones; only one count was recorded for about 88% of them. Less than 8% of the sample belongs to the ten largest clones.

Specimen: PBMCs, collected from a glioma patient whose treatment included an IDH1 peptide vaccine. This TCR derives from a woman aged 45-65 years with glioma. The chain is assembled from TRBV19 and TRBJ1-1; a tentative D call is TRBD1 (5 bases match). The DNA sequence follows: TGTGCCAGTAGTACCCTCCCGGGGGAGGGGAACACTGAAGCTTTCTTT. Its protein reads: CASSTLPGEGNTEAFF.